Listed below are T cell receptor beta chains from one sample, sequenced in a study of beta chain features in type 1 diabetes. Clones were read by immunoSEQ multiplex PCR, and TCRdb kept only the in-frame ones, dropping some. The sample includes 300,000 to 450,000 clones, 8.5% to 10% of them seen just once. Source material: central memory CD4+ T cells from blood. The receptors stem from a man younger than 45 with type 1 diabetes. The CDR3 runs from the conserved cysteine through the conserved F or W. Each record gives: clone size, J gene, V gene, D gene, CDR3 protein, CDR3 DNA. D genes are given only for firm matches. Size is omitted from some rows. Given values are once, few, many or a class for expanded clones.

few	TRBJ2-1	TRBV6-6	.	CASRVSPQQLNEQFF	TGTGCCAGCAGAGTTTCCCCGCAGCAACTCAATGAGCAGTTCTTC
few	TRBJ1-2	TRBV28	.	CASSFPRRRTQNLYGYTF	TGTGCCAGCAGTTTTCCCCGACGACGGACACAGAACCTCTATGGCTACACCTTC
.	TRBJ2-7	TRBV11-2	.	CASSRGRASYEQYF	TGTGCCAGCAGCCGAGGACGGGCATCCTACGAGCAGTACTTC
few	TRBJ2-4	TRBV19	TRBD1	CASSIRTGQIAKNIQYF	TGTGCCAGTAGTATCCGGACAGGACAAATAGCCAAAAACATTCAGTACTTC
.	TRBJ1-4	TRBV7-3	.	CASSLQGGDEKLFF	TGTGCCAGCAGCCTACAGGGAGGCGATGAAAAACTGTTTTTT
few	TRBJ1-5	TRBV6-1	.	CASSADYNQPQHF	TGTGCCAGCAGTGCGGACTACAATCAGCCCCAGCATTTT
few	TRBJ2-7	TRBV7-2	.	CASSLIPTYEQYF	TGTGCCAGCAGCTTAATACCCACCTACGAGCAGTACTTC
few	TRBJ2-5	TRBV6-6	.	CASSYQLWGETQYF	TGTGCCAGCAGTTACCAACTCTGGGGAGAGACCCAGTACTTC
many	TRBJ1-1	TRBV27	TRBD1	CASSRPLQGDDTEAFF	TGTGCCAGCAGTCGACCACTACAGGGGGATGATACTGAAGCTTTCTTT
.	TRBJ2-1	TRBV7-9	TRBD1	CASSLSDRDRFF	TGTGCCAGCAGCTTATCAGACAGGGATCGGTTCTTC
few	TRBJ2-3	TRBV30	.	CAWSARHGSGDTQYF	TGTGCCTGGAGTGCCCGCCACGGGTCGGGAGATACGCAGTATTTT
few	TRBJ2-1	TRBV6-4	.	CASSVGSGNEQFF	TGTGCCAGCAGTGTCGGATCAGGGAATGAGCAGTTCTTC
.	TRBJ2-7	TRBV6-5	.	CASSKDLDRIGRQYF	TGTGCCAGCAGCAAAGATTTAGACAGGATTGGACGGCAGTACTTC
.	TRBJ1-1	TRBV6-1	TRBD1	CASSSPGQVNTEAFF	TGTGCCAGCAGTTCACCGGGACAGGTGAACACTGAAGCTTTCTTT
.	TRBJ2-7	TRBV7-2	TRBD1	CASSPMTGDGSEQYF	TGTGCCAGCAGCCCCATGACAGGGGATGGAAGCGAGCAGTACTTC
many	TRBJ2-1	TRBV29-1	.	CSVEETRDEQFF	TGCAGCGTTGAAGAGACCAGGGATGAGCAGTTCTTC
.	TRBJ2-4	TRBV9	TRBD1	CASSGDTGGAAKNIQYF	TGTGCCAGCAGCGGGGACACAGGGGGCGCGGCCAAAAACATTCAGTACTTC